These 30 T cell receptor beta chains share one sample of origin, sequenced in a study of T-cell reconstitution after alpha-beta-depleted transplantation in children. Preparation of the TCRbeta library involved a method that used unique molecular identifiers. TCRdb reprocessed the PCR reads with MiXCR, giving one entry per CDR3 protein. The table has 100,000 or so distinct CDR3 sequences, 7.5% to 9% seen once. This specimen consisted of PBMCs, obtained before TCRalphabeta/CD19-depleted stem cell transplant. The source of these receptors is a boy between 2 and 15 years old with acute lymphoblastic leukemia, due to receive a stem cell transplant.

The J gene is TRBJ1-4, the V gene TRBV18; 8 positions match TRBD1. The trim removed 3 bases at V and 7 bases at J, leaving 7 bases unmatched. The CDR3 length is 15 residues. Germline assignment: CDR1 KGHSH and CDR2 LQKENI. The CDR3 region has the DNA TGTGCCAGCTCACCGGGCGGACAGGGCGTTGAAAAACTGTTTTTT. Translating it yields CASSPGGQGVEKLFF.

This rearrangement joins TRBV14 to TRBJ2-7, with a tentative D call TRBD2 (6 bases). Trimming removed 6 bases at V and 7 bases at J, with 10 bases between. The length of the CDR3 is 11 residues. The germline V gene encodes CDR1 SGHDN and CDR2 FVKESK. The CDR3 nucleotides are TGTGCCAGCAGTCACGCGGGGGAGCAGTACTTC. The encoded protein is CASSHAGEQYF.

As to this clonotype: With a much larger clone just one base away, this may be a read error. This chain joins TRBV12-3 or TRBV12-4 and TRBJ2-5; D gene ambiguous. The CDR3 has 13 residues. As DNA, the CDR3 is TGTGCCAGCAGTTTCCCCAACCAAGAGACCCACTACTTC. Protein product: CASSFPNQETHYF.

This clonotype was observed a few times. V gene TRBV29-1 combines with J gene TRBJ2-7; 9 positions match TRBD1. Germline lookup yields CDR1 SQVTM and CDR2 ANQGSEA. This CDR3 has 15 amino acids. After removal of 1 base from V and 5 bases from J, the junction contained 9 bases not matched to a gene. The CDR3 region is CSVEVPGTGMHEQYF. The DNA of the CDR3 is TGCAGCGTTGAAGTCCCCGGGACAGGGATGCACGAGCAGTACTTC.

The chain combines TRBV3-1 with TRBJ2-7; 8 positions match TRBD2. This CDR3 comprises 16 residues. Germline lookup yields CDR1 LGHDT and CDR2 YNNKEL (reference sequence). Trimming cost V 0 bases and J 2 bases; bases outside gene matches: 6. The CDR3 nucleotides are TGTGCCAGCAGCCAAGATCTCACTAGCGGTCCCTACGAGCAGTACTTC. Its translation is CASSQDLTSGPYEQYF.

This clonotype came up many times. V is TRBV5-6 and J is TRBJ2-1; 10 nucleotides line up with TRBD2. Germline lookup yields CDR1 SGHDT and CDR2 YYEEEE. After removal of 2 bases from V and 10 bases from J, the junction contained 6 bases not matched to a gene. The CDR3 is 14 amino acids. The CDR3, as DNA: TGTGCCAGCAGCTTAAGCGGGGGGGCGCAGGAGCAGTTCTTC. It codes for CASSLSGGAQEQFF.

The sample holds a few counts of this clonotype. The chain links TRBV7-9 to TRBJ1-1; D is ambiguous. The CDR3 length is 14 residues. Germline V lookup: CDR1 SEHNR, CDR2 FQNEAQ (reference sequence). Trimming stripped 5 bases from V and 1 base from J, with 11 bases between. As DNA, the CDR3 is TGTGCCAGCAGCCTCTACCGACAGAACACTGAAGCTTTCTTT. Its translation: CASSLYRQNTEAFF. The complete variable domain, with remaining parts taken from reference TRBV7-9 and TRBJ1-1, reads DTGVSQNPRHKITKRGQNVTFRCDPISEHNRLYWYRQTLGQGPEFLTYFQNEAQLEKSRLLSDRFSAERPKGSFSTLEIQRTEQGDSAMYLCASSLYRQNTEAFFGQGTRLTVV.

This clonotype has just a few counts. The chain links TRBV3-1 to TRBJ1-1; D gene ambiguous. Germline V gene data show CDR1 as LGHDT and CDR2 as YNNKEL (reference sequence). CDR3 length: 13 residues. V was cut by 4 bases and J by 1 base, with 7 bases left in between. DNA for the CDR3: TGTGCCAGCAGCCGAGGAGCGAACACTGAAGCTTTCTTT. Translating it yields CASSRGANTEAFF.

The sample holds many counts of this clonotype. The chain employs TRBV4-3 and TRBJ1-3; no clear D gene. CDR1 is LGHNA, CDR2 YSLEER, per germline. Deletions cut 2 bases from V and 3 bases from J, with 8 bases between. The CDR3 is 14 amino acids. The CDR3 DNA is TGCGCCAGCAGCCAAATCCAAGATGGAAACACCATATATTTT. Translation gives CASSQIQDGNTIYF.

The chain employs TRBV10-3 and TRBJ1-6; no clear D. Trimming stripped 3 bases from V and 10 bases from J, with 10 bases between. In germline, CDR1 is ENHRY, CDR2 SYGVKD. The CDR3 extends over 13 amino acids. The CDR3 protein is CAISDGNRSPLHF. For the CDR3, the DNA is TGTGCCATCAGTGACGGAAATAGATCACCCCTCCACTTT.

This clonotype has ten or more counts. This chain links TRBV7-2 with TRBJ2-2, with a tentative D call TRBD1 (5 bases). With 5 bases removed from V and 1 base from J, the gap between germline ends came to 11 bases. The CDR3 loop spans 15 amino acids. The germline V gene encodes CDR1 SGHTA and CDR2 FQGNSA. CDR3 sequence: CASSIPQGNTGELFF. The DNA of the CDR3 is TGTGCCAGCAGCATTCCTCAGGGGAACACCGGGGAGCTGTTTTTT.

This clonotype was observed many times. V usage is TRBV10-3 and J usage is TRBJ2-1; D remains ambiguous. Trimming left V 10 bases short and J 8 bases short, with 15 bases between. This CDR3 spans 12 amino acids. CDR1 is ENHRY and CDR2 is SYGVKD in the germline V gene. The CDR3 DNA sequence: TGTGCCACCGAGTCCATGGCGGATGAGCAGTTCTTC. Its translation is CATESMADEQFF.

The table lists this clonotype with a few counts. The chain links TRBV7-9 to TRBJ2-3; no clear D gene. CDR1 and CDR2 from the germline V gene are SEHNR and FQNEAQ (reference sequence). Trimming shortened V by 3 bases and J by 1 base, and 8 bases separated the two germline ends. The CDR3 has 14 amino acids. The CDR3 here is CASSFPTGTDTQYF. The DNA of the CDR3 is TGTGCCAGCAGCTTCCCCACCGGCACAGATACGCAGTATTTT.

This clonotype was seen repeatedly, ten times or more. This chain uses TRBV20-1 with TRBJ2-1; 8 bases map to TRBD2. The CDR3 runs 16 residues. Germline CDR1 DFQATT, CDR2 SNEGSKA (reference sequence). The ends lost 0 bases at V and 5 bases at J; junction bases unmatched: 9. The CDR3, as DNA: TGCAGTGCTAGAGATTCGAGGCGGGGGGACCACAATGAGCAGTTCTTC. As protein: CSARDSRRGDHNEQFF.

Many counts were recorded for this clonotype. This chain uses TRBV5-1 with TRBJ2-1, with a tentative D call TRBD1 (5 bases). Germline V lookup: CDR1 SGHRS, CDR2 YFSETQ. V was clipped by 3 bases and J by 4 bases, with 14 bases between them. This CDR3 has 15 residues. Written as DNA, the CDR3 is TGCGCCAGCAGCTGGAGTAACAGGAGTTACAATGAGCAGTTCTTC. The encoded protein is CASSWSNRSYNEQFF.

Only a few counts were recorded for this clonotype. This sequence joins TRBV7-6 and TRBJ2-5; the D gene is possibly TRBD1 (5 bases). Germline lookup yields CDR1 SGHVS and CDR2 FNYEAQ. The CDR3 covers 15 residues. The V end was cut by 2 bases, the J end by 9 bases, with 19 bases between. The CDR3 bases are TGTGCCAGCAGCTTACCCTTTGGACACCAGCAGGCCCAGTACTTC. Translating gives CASSLPFGHQQAQYF.

This clonotype has at least ten counts. The chain couples TRBV28 to TRBJ2-5; a possible D gene is TRBD2 (5 bases). CDR1 and CDR2 from the germline V gene are MDHEN and SYDVKM. CDR3 length equals 15 residues. Trimming left V 1 base short and J 5 bases short, with 14 bases between. This CDR3 is CASSLSPGVAETQYF. The DNA of the CDR3 is TGTGCCAGCAGTTTATCCCCTGGGGTAGCGGAGACCCAGTACTTC.

A few counts support this clonotype. The rearrangement joins TRBV7-3 to TRBJ2-3; 8 nucleotides match TRBD2. Trimming removed 2 bases from V and 3 bases from J; junction bases left unmatched: 4. Germline-derived CDR1 and CDR2 are SGHTA and FQGTGA. The length of the CDR3 is 15 residues. CDR3 DNA sequence: TGTGCCAGCAGCTTACCGGGGGGGCCGACAGATACGCAGTATTTT. This translates into CASSLPGGPTDTQYF. Full variable domain (outside the CDR3, taken from reference TRBV7-3 and TRBJ2-3): GAGVSQTPSNKVTEKGKYVELRCDPISGHTALYWYRQSLGQGPEFLIYFQGTGAADDSGLPNDRFFAVRPEGSVSTLKIQRTERGDSAVYLCASSLPGGPTDTQYFGPGTRLTVL.

This clonotype appeared a few times. The V gene is TRBV27, the J gene TRBJ2-7, with 9 bases matching TRBD1. V shed 5 bases, J shed 2 bases, and the junction held 4 bases outside the gene matches. This CDR3 has 14 residues. The germline V gene has CDR1 MNHEY and CDR2 SMNVEV (reference sequence). This CDR3 reads CASSEGQGTYEQYF. The CDR3 coding sequence is TGTGCCAGCAGTGAGGGACAGGGTACCTACGAGCAGTACTTC.

The chain joins TRBV9 to TRBJ2-1; 15 bases map to TRBD2. Trimming cost V 4 bases and J 8 bases; bases outside gene matches: 7. Germline loops: CDR1 SGDLS, CDR2 YYNGEE. There are 16 residues in the CDR3. CDR3: CASSPRTSGGAYEQFF. CDR3 in DNA: TGTGCCAGCAGCCCCCGGACTAGCGGGGGGGCTTATGAGCAGTTCTTC.

This clonotype was recorded many times. The chain carries TRBV5-5 and TRBJ2-3, with D perhaps matching TRBD2 (5 bases). CDR1 is SGHKS and CDR2 is YYEKEE in the germline V gene (reference sequence). Between the trimmed V and J ends, which lost 3 bases and 8 bases, there was a span of 10 bases. The length of the CDR3 is 12 residues. The CDR3 coding sequence is TGTGCCAGCAGCTGGGAGTCCCGTACGCAGTATTTT. Translation: CASSWESRTQYF. The full variable domain, in which reference TRBV5-5 and TRBJ2-3 provide the parts outside the CDR3, is DAGVTQSPTHLIKTRGQQVTLRCSPISGHKSVSWYQQVLGQGPQFIFQYYEKEERGRGNFPDRFSARQFPNYSSELNVNALLLGDSALYLCASSWESRTQYFGPGTRLTVL.

This clonotype was counted many times. This chain connects TRBV27 to TRBJ2-2, with D unresolved. Trimming removed 4 bases from V and 4 bases from J, with 13 bases in between. The CDR3 has 15 residues. The germline CDR1 and CDR2 sequences are MNHEY and SMNVEV (reference sequence). The CDR3 region has the DNA TGTGCCAGCAGTTCGTCCGGCATACTCACCGGGGAGCTGTTTTTT. Protein: CASSSSGILTGELFF.

The gene calls are TRBV15 and TRBJ2-5, with a tentative D call TRBD2 (6 bases). The V gene lost 0 bases and the J gene lost 5 bases, with 16 bases spanning the gap. Germline V gene sequence: CDR1 LNHNV, CDR2 YYDKDF (reference sequence). This CDR3 has 16 amino acids. The CDR3, as DNA: TGTGCCACCAGCAGAGACGAAAGACTAGTTTGGGAGACCCAGTACTTC. Amino acids: CATSRDERLVWETQYF. Using reference TRBV15 and TRBJ2-5 for the parts outside the CDR3, the full variable domain is DAMVIQNPRYQVTQFGKPVTLSCSQTLNHNVMYWYQQKSSQAPKLLFHYYDKDFNNEADTPDNFQSRRPNTSFCFLDIRSPGLGDTAMYLCATSRDERLVWETQYFGPGTRLLVL.

This clonotype showed up just a few times. V usage is TRBV6-1 and J usage is TRBJ2-1, with a possible D match to TRBD1 (6 bases). The V and J ends lost 6 bases and 2 bases respectively, with 11 bases between them. The V gene's germline CDR1 is MNHNS and CDR2 SASEGT. The CDR3 extends over 14 amino acids. The CDR3 protein is CASSWTATYNEQFF. As DNA, the CDR3 is TGTGCCAGCAGCTGGACAGCCACCTACAATGAGCAGTTCTTC.

Ten or more counts support this clonotype. The chain couples TRBV20-1 to TRBJ2-3; weak D call: TRBD1 (6 bases). CDR1 and CDR2 (germline): DFQATT, SNEGSKA (reference sequence). Trimming cost V 0 bases and J 6 bases, with 10 bases left between them. The CDR3 consists of 13 residues. Written as DNA, the CDR3 is TGCAGTGCTAGAGAAAACAGGGTGGATACGCAGTATTTT. Its translation: CSARENRVDTQYF.

This chain joins TRBV9 and TRBJ2-3; no reliable D call. Germline V lookup: CDR1 SGDLS, CDR2 YYNGEE. V shed 4 bases and J shed 9 bases, with 9 bases lying between them. The CDR3 has 11 residues. The DNA of the CDR3 is TGTGCCAGCAGCCCGAAGGGCACGCAGTATTTT. Its protein is CASSPKGTQYF. The variable domain in full, completed from reference TRBV9 and TRBJ2-3, reads DSGVTQTPKHLITATGQRVTLRCSPRSGDLSVYWYQQSLDQGLQFLIQYYNGEERAKGNILERFSAQQFPDLHSELNLSSLELGDSALYFCASSPKGTQYFGPGTRLTVL.

The V call is TRBV11-2, the J call TRBJ1-1; the match to TRBD1 covers 7 bases. This CDR3 has 18 residues. Germline assignment: CDR1 SGHAT and CDR2 FQNNGV. V shed 4 bases and J 2 bases; nucleotides not matched to a gene: 16. The CDR3 loop reads CASSSNPGQVGINTEAFF. The CDR3 DNA sequence: TGTGCCAGCAGCTCCAACCCCGGACAGGTGGGGATAAACACTGAAGCTTTCTTT.

This clonotype was observed a handful of times. The V call is TRBV4-3, the J call TRBJ1-2, with a weak D call TRBD1 (5 bases). The germline CDR1 and CDR2 sequences are LGHNA and YSLEER. This CDR3 comprises 13 residues. With 0 bases removed from V and 8 bases from J, the gap between germline ends came to 10 bases. Written as DNA, the CDR3 is TGCGCCAGCAGCCAAGATCTGGGGGGAGGCTACACCTTC. Protein product: CASSQDLGGGYTF.

This clonotype was observed many times. The chain couples TRBV4-1 to TRBJ2-7; 8 nucleotides agree with TRBD1. CDR3 length equals 15 residues. The V gene end was trimmed by 4 bases and the J gene end by 2 bases; junction bases not matched to a gene: 7. CDR1 and CDR2 from the germline V gene are MGHRA and YSYEKL. Here the CDR3 DNA reads TGCGCCAGCAGCCCTCTGAAGGACAGGGCCTACGAGCAGTACTTC. This sequence encodes CASSPLKDRAYEQYF.

This clonotype was counted only a few times. The rearrangement uses TRBV18 and TRBJ2-1, with 7 bases fitting TRBD1. Germline CDR1 is KGHSH and CDR2 is LQKENI. There are 16 residues in the CDR3. With 8 bases clipped from V and 0 bases from J, the junction kept 10 bases outside the gene matches. This CDR3 is CASNNRGPSSYNEQFF. DNA for the CDR3: TGTGCCAGCAATAACAGGGGTCCTAGCTCCTACAATGAGCAGTTCTTC. Full variable domain (missing parts from reference TRBV18 and TRBJ2-1): NAGVMQNPRHLVRRRGQEARLRCSPMKGHSHVYWYRQLPEEGLKFMVYLQKENIIDESGMPKERFSAEFPKEGPSILRIQQVVRGDSAAYFCASNNRGPSSYNEQFFGPGTRLTVL.